The 32 T cell receptor beta chains given below trace back to one sample, sequenced in a study of Ad26.COV2.S vaccination and SARS-CoV-2 variants. Profiled with immunoSEQ multiplex PCR; TCRdb holds only in-frame clones, not every one. This sample carries roughly 150,000 clones, roughly 90% of them seen once, and the ten largest clones take about 5%. Specimen: peripheral blood, collected after recovery from COVID-19. These receptors came from a human donor who had recovered from COVID-19.

V usage is TRBV7-9 and J usage is TRBJ2-2; D is undetermined. The CDR3 is 17 amino acids. V was shortened by 5 bases and J by 8 bases, with 24 bases between the two germline ends. CDR1 is SEHNR, CDR2 FQNEAQ, per germline (reference sequence). CDR3 DNA: TGTGCCAGCAGCGATCGAAACTACGCCGCCGAGGAAGGGGAGCTGTTTTTT. Its translation is CASSDRNYAAEEGELFF.

The chain uses TRBV7-9 and TRBJ2-5; D is possibly TRBD1 (5 bases). Between the trimmed V and J ends, which lost 5 bases and 1 base, there was a span of 11 bases. CDR3 length: 14 residues. Germline V gene data show CDR1 as SEHNR and CDR2 as FQNEAQ (reference sequence). This CDR3 reads CASSLDRLQETQYF. The DNA of the CDR3 is TGTGCCAGCAGCCTAGACAGACTCCAAGAGACCCAGTACTTC.

The V and J genes are TRBV27 and TRBJ2-7; either TRBD1 or TRBD2 may supply D (5 bases each). Germline CDR1 and CDR2: MNHEY and SMNVEV (reference sequence). V was cut by 3 bases and J by 5 bases, with 11 bases left in between. The CDR3 consists of 13 residues. DNA for the CDR3: TGTGCCAGCAGTTTCCGTTTGGGGGACGAGCAGTACTTC. Translation gives CASSFRLGDEQYF.

This chain uses TRBV9 with TRBJ2-2, with a tentative D call TRBD2 (5 bases). There are 16 residues in the CDR3. Trimming took off 2 bases at V and 5 bases at J, with 16 bases between the two ends. Per germline, CDR1 SGDLS and CDR2 YYNGEE. CDR3 sequence: CASSVTGPTGTGELFF. As DNA, the CDR3 is TGTGCCAGCAGCGTCACCGGGCCGACGGGAACCGGGGAGCTGTTTTTT.

The J gene is TRBJ1-1, the V gene TRBV9; D perhaps matches TRBD1 (6 bases). Germline CDR1 is SGDLS and CDR2 is YYNGEE. The V end was cut by 8 bases, the J end by 9 bases, with 11 bases between. The CDR3 has 10 amino acids. CDR3 residues: CARGAGKAFF. In DNA form, the CDR3 reads TGTGCCAGGGGGGCCGGGAAAGCTTTCTTT.

This clone was found once. The chain carries TRBV6-5 and TRBJ1-1; 9 nucleotides align to TRBD1. The CDR3 length is 14 residues. Per the germline V gene, CDR1 is MNHEY and CDR2 is SVGAGI. J lost 5 bases, V lost 6 bases, and 7 bases had no gene match. CDR3 loop: CASRRDRVGTEAFF. CDR3 nucleotides: TGTGCCAGCAGGAGGGACAGGGTCGGTACTGAAGCTTTCTTT.

This chain joins TRBV4-3 and TRBJ1-2, with TRBD1 matching 7 bases. In germline, CDR1 is LGHNA, CDR2 YSLEER. CDR3 size: 16 residues. V lost 0 bases to trimming and J lost 7 bases; unmatched junction nucleotides: 11. The DNA for the CDR3 is TGCGCCAGCAGCCAAGATTTGATGAGCAGGGGGATTGGCTACACCTTC. This codes for CASSQDLMSRGIGYTF.

J is TRBJ2-2 and V is TRBV4-3, with TRBD1 identical over 10 bases. This CDR3 spans 16 amino acids. CDR1 LGHNA and CDR2 YSLEER come from the germline V gene. Trimming took 3 bases from V and 6 from J; bases not matched to a gene: 7. CDR3 DNA: TGCGCCAGCAGCCATACGACAGGGGGCGAACCCGGGGAGCTGTTTTTT. It translates to CASSHTTGGEPGELFF.

The rearrangement uses TRBV5-1 and TRBJ2-3; TRBD1 agrees at 7 bases. Germline lookup yields CDR1 SGHRS and CDR2 YFSETQ. Germline trimming cut 5 bases from V and 0 bases from J; bases unmatched to any gene: 9. This CDR3 contains 16 residues. The CDR3 DNA sequence: TGCGCCAGCAGGCCTCGACAGGGAAGGAGCACAGATACGCAGTATTTT. Amino acids: CASRPRQGRSTDTQYF.

In DNA, the CDR3 is TGTGCCAGCAGGGACAGCTCAGGAAACACCATATATTTT. Its protein product is CASRDSSGNTIYF. V usage is TRBV2 and J usage is TRBJ1-3, with D perhaps matching TRBD1 (6 bases). Germline CDR1 SNHLY, CDR2 FYNNEI. V dropped 6 bases and J dropped 4 bases, with 10 bases sitting between them. This CDR3 is 13 amino acids long.

The CDR3 nucleotides are TGTGCCAGCAGCTCAGACGCAGGGAAATGGAACGAGCAGTACTTC. It yields the protein CASSSDAGKWNEQYF. This rearrangement joins TRBV13 to TRBJ2-7; the D gene is possibly TRBD1 (5 bases). Germline V gene sequence: CDR1 PRHDT, CDR2 FYEKMQ (reference sequence). CDR3 length: 15 residues. Trimming shortened V by 4 bases and J by 5 bases, and 18 bases separated the two germline ends.

Comment on this clone: This could be a read error, since a much larger clone is one nucleotide away. The chain uses TRBV27 and TRBJ2-1; TRBD1 matches at 7 bases. The trim removed 6 bases at V and 8 bases at J, leaving 4 bases unmatched. This CDR3 spans 12 amino acids. Germline values: CDR1 MNHEY, CDR2 SMNVEV (reference sequence). In DNA form, the CDR3 reads TGTGCCAGCAGCTCGACAGGGTATGAGCAGTTCTTC. It encodes CASSSTGYEQFF.

V usage is TRBV30 and J usage is TRBJ1-2; maybe TRBD1 (6 bases). Germline loops: CDR1 GTSNPN, CDR2 SVGIG (reference sequence). V was cut by 4 bases and J by 7 bases, with 16 bases left in between. CDR3 size: 13 residues. The CDR3 region is CAWTGGGRGGYTF. The CDR3 nucleotides are TGTGCCTGGACGGGGGGGGGCCGGGGTGGCTACACCTTC.

The rearrangement joins TRBV28 to TRBJ2-4; D gene uncertain. CDR3 length: 12 amino acids. The germline CDR1 and CDR2 sequences are MDHEN and SYDVKM. V was trimmed by 8 bases and J by 7 bases, leaving 12 bases between them. The CDR3 DNA sequence: TGTGCCAGCGGCCTAGTAGACAACATTCAGTACTTC. The encoded protein is CASGLVDNIQYF.

This clone has a single count. The chain carries TRBV29-1 and TRBJ1-1; TRBD1 might be the D (6 bases). There are 13 residues in the CDR3. Germline assignment: CDR1 SQVTM and CDR2 ANQGSEA. The germline V and J ends were trimmed by 4 bases and 0 bases, with 9 bases remaining between them. CDR3 DNA: TGCAGCGTTGTTAGGACAGTGAACACTGAAGCTTTCTTT. Protein: CSVVRTVNTEAFF.

This clone was recorded only once. The chain links TRBV7-8 to TRBJ2-2; D ambiguous. CDR1 is SGHVS, CDR2 FQNEAQ, per germline. The CDR3 length is 15 residues. V was shortened by 6 bases and J by 2 bases, with 13 bases between the two germline ends. The CDR3 DNA sequence: TGTGCCAGCAGTAAATCGGGTCGAAACACCGGGGAGCTGTTTTTT. This translates into CASSKSGRNTGELFF.

This clone is a singleton in its sample. This chain joins TRBV28 and TRBJ2-4; 8 nucleotides align to TRBD1. After removal of 6 bases from V and 7 bases from J, the junction contained 8 bases not matched to a gene. From germline, CDR1 is MDHEN and CDR2 SYDVKM. The CDR3 totals 14 residues. CDR3: CASRAGGAGNIQYF. The CDR3 nucleotides are TGTGCCAGCAGGGCAGGGGGCGCAGGGAACATTCAGTACTTC.

The chain uses TRBV5-1 and TRBJ1-2, with a weak D call TRBD1 (6 bases). V was shortened by 4 bases and J by 2 bases, with 24 bases between the two germline ends. The germline CDR1 and CDR2 sequences are SGHRS and YFSETQ. The CDR3 has 18 residues. Here the CDR3 DNA reads TGCGCCAGCAGCAGGGATAGCGGACAGTTATATTCAAACTATGGCTACACCTTC. Amino acids: CASSRDSGQLYSNYGYTF.

The chain has TRBV7-2 and TRBJ2-4; a weak D match, TRBD2 (7 bases). This CDR3 contains 17 residues. From germline, CDR1 is SGHTA and CDR2 FQGNSA. Trimming took off 5 bases at V and 1 base at J, with 18 bases between the two ends. CDR3 loop: CASSPGEGIGAKNIQYF. The CDR3, as DNA: TGTGCCAGCAGCCCAGGGGAGGGAATAGGGGCCAAAAACATTCAGTACTTC.

This chain uses TRBV6-5 with TRBJ2-5; D could derive from TRBD1 or TRBD2 (6 bases each). Germline values: CDR1 MNHEY, CDR2 SVGAGI. The CDR3 is made up of 12 amino acids. Trimming stripped 5 bases from V and 7 bases from J, with 11 bases between. For the CDR3, the DNA is TGTGCCAGCAGTACAGGGCGGGGGACCCAGTACTTC. Translation: CASSTGRGTQYF.

The V call is TRBV30, the J call TRBJ2-7; the D gene is possibly TRBD1 (5 bases). Germline V gene data show CDR1 as GTSNPN and CDR2 as SVGIG (reference sequence). Trimming removed 1 base from V and 3 bases from J, with 7 bases in between. This CDR3 is 12 amino acids long. CDR3 nucleotides: TGTGCCTGGAGTGCAGGGCACTACGAGCAGTACTTC. Amino acids: CAWSAGHYEQYF.

The rearrangement joins TRBV4-1 to TRBJ2-1; D is perhaps TRBD2 (6 bases). Germline-derived CDR1 and CDR2 are MGHRA and YSYEKL. V dropped 3 bases and J dropped 8 bases, with 23 bases sitting between them. The CDR3 has 17 residues. CDR3 region: CASSHPVGDPGVDEQFF. The CDR3 region has the DNA TGCGCCAGCAGCCACCCCGTGGGGGACCCGGGGGTCGATGAGCAGTTCTTC.

J is TRBJ1-2 and V is TRBV4-3, with 9 bases that match TRBD1. The length of the CDR3 is 14 residues. With V trimmed by 0 bases and J by 8 bases, 4 bases remained unmatched. Germline values: CDR1 LGHNA, CDR2 YSLEER. CDR3 amino acids: CASSQEGQGLGYTF. The CDR3 DNA sequence: TGCGCCAGCAGCCAAGAAGGACAGGGGCTCGGCTACACCTTC.

The chain is built from TRBV9 and TRBJ2-1; tentatively, D is TRBD1 (5 bases). The CDR3 spans 15 residues. CDR1 and CDR2 from the germline V gene are SGDLS and YYNGEE. V shed 0 bases and J shed 4 bases, with 11 bases lying between them. CDR3 in amino acids: CASSVGQGPYNEQFF. In DNA, the CDR3 is TGTGCCAGCAGCGTAGGGCAGGGTCCGTACAATGAGCAGTTCTTC.

The chain couples TRBV6-6 to TRBJ2-2; D is uncertain. The CDR3 has 11 amino acids. CDR1 is MNHNY and CDR2 is SVGAGI in the germline V gene (reference sequence). Deletions cut 4 bases from V and 5 bases from J, with 2 bases between. The CDR3 region has the DNA TGTGCCAGCAGTTTTACCGGGGAGCTGTTTTTT. Translated, it gives CASSFTGELFF.

This chain joins TRBV5-6 and TRBJ2-7, with no clear D. This CDR3 region has 13 residues. Germline lookup yields CDR1 SGHDT and CDR2 YYEEEE. Trimming stripped 2 bases from V and 0 bases from J, with 6 bases between. CDR3 sequence (DNA): TGTGCCAGCAGCTTACTTAGCTCCTACGAGCAGTACTTC. The encoded protein is CASSLLSSYEQYF. Combining the CDR3 with reference TRBV5-6 and TRBJ2-7 gives the whole variable domain DAGVTQSPTHLIKTRGQQVTLRCSPKSGHDTVSWYQQALGQGPQFIFQYYEEEERQRGNFPDRFSGHQFPNYSSELNVNALLLGDSALYLCASSLLSSYEQYFGPGTRLTVT.

The chain uses TRBV9 and TRBJ2-2; a possible D gene is TRBD2 (5 bases). Trimming pared 3 bases from V and 5 bases from J, leaving 14 bases between. The CDR3 totals 15 residues. From germline, CDR1 is SGDLS and CDR2 YYNGEE. The CDR3 sequence: CASSAPSRGTGELFF. The CDR3 nucleotides read TGTGCCAGCAGCGCCCCTTCCCGCGGGACCGGGGAGCTGTTTTTT.

J is TRBJ2-1 and V is TRBV9, with 7 bases fitting TRBD2. V lost 3 bases to trimming and J lost 6 bases; unmatched junction nucleotides: 0. In germline, CDR1 is SGDLS, CDR2 YYNGEE. The CDR3 consists of 12 residues. The CDR3: CASSGTSNEQFF. DNA for the CDR3: TGTGCCAGCAGCGGGACTAGCAATGAGCAGTTCTTC.

This sequence joins TRBV14 and TRBJ2-2; D remains ambiguous. V gave up 1 base and J gave up 0 bases, with 9 bases separating them. CDR1 and CDR2 (germline): SGHDN, FVKESK. The CDR3 has 16 amino acids. CDR3 region: CASSQVRTSNTGELFF. CDR3 nucleotides: TGTGCCAGCAGCCAAGTCCGGACGTCGAACACCGGGGAGCTGTTTTTT.

In DNA, the CDR3 is TGTGCCAGCAGCGTAGACCGGACTGCATACAATGAGCAGTTCTTC. As protein: CASSVDRTAYNEQFF. The V and J genes are TRBV9 and TRBJ2-1, with a tentative D call TRBD2 (5 bases). Per germline, CDR1 SGDLS and CDR2 YYNGEE. The length of the CDR3 is 15 residues. The V gene lost 0 bases and the J gene lost 4 bases, with 11 bases spanning the gap.

The genes are TRBV5-1 and TRBJ2-1; 11 positions match TRBD2. Trimming cost V 4 bases and J 3 bases; bases outside gene matches: 3. The CDR3 covers 15 residues. Germline values: CDR1 SGHRS, CDR2 YFSETQ. The CDR3 sequence: CASSPGLAVYNEQFF. The CDR3 DNA reads as TGCGCCAGCAGCCCGGGACTAGCGGTCTACAATGAGCAGTTCTTC.

This clone was recorded once. The genes are TRBV28 and TRBJ2-5; tentatively, D is TRBD1 (6 bases). Germline CDR1 reads MDHEN; CDR2 reads SYDVKM. The CDR3 loop spans 17 amino acids. V lost 2 bases and J 5 bases, leaving 21 bases between the germline ends. CDR3 loop: CASSLTPTGTDGETQYF. CDR3 coding DNA: TGTGCCAGCAGTTTAACCCCTACAGGGACCGACGGGGAGACCCAGTACTTC.